The clone carrying this T cell receptor (beta chain) occurred a few times. Antigen specificity is unknown. MiXCR, applied by TCRdb to the RT-PCR reads, yields one record per CDR3 protein. This sample has about 780,000 distinct CDR3 sequences, with about a fifth found just once. V lost 5 bases to trimming and J lost 5 bases, with 13 bases between them. The CDR3 covers 13 residues. Germline CDR1 reads ENHRY; CDR2 reads SYGVKD. This record belongs to a study of response to subunit inactivated influenza vaccine. Broader study findings: There was a suggestion from the authors that each seasonal influenza vaccination recruits few new T cells.

This sequence was found in a man aged 50 to 60 who received an inactivated influenza vaccine. The sample was PBMCs from blood, taken roughly 5 days after vaccination. The chain links TRBV10-3 to TRBJ2-7; D unclear. This CDR3 reads CAISPPSTHEQYF. The CDR3 DNA is TGTGCCATCAGTCCCCCCTCTACTCACGAGCAGTACTTC.